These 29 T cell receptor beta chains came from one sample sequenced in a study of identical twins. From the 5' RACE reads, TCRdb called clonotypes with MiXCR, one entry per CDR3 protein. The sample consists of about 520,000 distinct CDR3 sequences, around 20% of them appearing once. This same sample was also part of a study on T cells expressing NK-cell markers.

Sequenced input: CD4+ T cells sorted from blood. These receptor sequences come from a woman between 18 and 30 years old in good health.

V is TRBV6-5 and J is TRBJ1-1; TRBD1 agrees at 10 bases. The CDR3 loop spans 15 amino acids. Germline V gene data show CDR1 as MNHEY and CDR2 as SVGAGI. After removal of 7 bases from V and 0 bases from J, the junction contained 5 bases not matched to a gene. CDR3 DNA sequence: TGTGCCAGCAAGTTGGACAGGGGGGTGAACACTGAAGCTTTCTTT. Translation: CASKLDRGVNTEAFF.

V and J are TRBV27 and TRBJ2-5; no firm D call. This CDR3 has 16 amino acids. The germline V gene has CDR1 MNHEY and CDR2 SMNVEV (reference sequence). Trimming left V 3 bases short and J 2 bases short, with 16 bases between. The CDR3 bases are TGTGCCAGCAGTTTGACCATCTCTCAAATTCAAGAGACCCAGTACTTC. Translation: CASSLTISQIQETQYF.

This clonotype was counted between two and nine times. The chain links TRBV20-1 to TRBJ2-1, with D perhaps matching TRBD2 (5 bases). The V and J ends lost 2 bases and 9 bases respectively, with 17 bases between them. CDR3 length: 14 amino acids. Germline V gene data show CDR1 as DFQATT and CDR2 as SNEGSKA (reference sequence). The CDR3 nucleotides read TGCAGTGCTAGAAACGGGGTGTTAGGCGGTGAGCAGTTCTTC. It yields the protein CSARNGVLGGEQFF.

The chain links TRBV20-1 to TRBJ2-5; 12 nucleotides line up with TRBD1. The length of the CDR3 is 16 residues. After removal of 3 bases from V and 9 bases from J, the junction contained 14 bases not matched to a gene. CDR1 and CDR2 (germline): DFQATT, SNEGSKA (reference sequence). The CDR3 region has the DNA TGCAGTGCTAGGAACCCCCGGGACAGGGGGCGGGTTGCCCAGTACTTC. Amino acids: CSARNPRDRGRVAQYF.

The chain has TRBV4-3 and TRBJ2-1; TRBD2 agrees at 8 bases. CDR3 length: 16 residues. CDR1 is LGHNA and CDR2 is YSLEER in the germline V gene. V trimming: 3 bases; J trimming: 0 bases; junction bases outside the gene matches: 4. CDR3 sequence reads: CASSHLAGSSYNEQFF. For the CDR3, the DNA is TGCGCCAGCAGCCACTTAGCGGGATCCTCCTACAATGAGCAGTTCTTC.

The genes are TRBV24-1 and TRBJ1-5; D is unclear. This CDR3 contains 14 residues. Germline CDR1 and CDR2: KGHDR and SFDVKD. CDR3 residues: CALGTPPWNQPQHF. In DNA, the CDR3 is TGTGCTTTGGGCACACCCCCGTGGAACCAGCCCCAGCATTTT.

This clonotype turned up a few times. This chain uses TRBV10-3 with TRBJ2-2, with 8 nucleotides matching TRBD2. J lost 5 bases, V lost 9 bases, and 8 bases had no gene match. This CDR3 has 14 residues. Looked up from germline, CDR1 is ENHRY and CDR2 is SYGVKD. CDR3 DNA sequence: TGTGCCATAGAGCGGGAGAGGGGAACCGGGGAGCTGTTTTTT. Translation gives CAIERERGTGELFF.

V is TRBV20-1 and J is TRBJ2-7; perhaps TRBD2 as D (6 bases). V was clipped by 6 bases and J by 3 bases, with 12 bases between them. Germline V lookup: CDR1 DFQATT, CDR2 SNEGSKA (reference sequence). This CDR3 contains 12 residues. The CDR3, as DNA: TGCAGTGCCGGGGACTCCTACTACGAGCAGTACTTC. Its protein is CSAGDSYYEQYF.

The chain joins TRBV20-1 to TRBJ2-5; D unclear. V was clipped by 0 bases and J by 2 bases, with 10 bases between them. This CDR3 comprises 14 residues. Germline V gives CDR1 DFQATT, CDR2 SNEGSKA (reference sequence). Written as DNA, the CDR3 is TGCAGTGCTAGAGATCCGAGCACTCAAGAGACCCAGTACTTC. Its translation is CSARDPSTQETQYF.

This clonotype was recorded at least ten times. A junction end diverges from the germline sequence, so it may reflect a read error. CDR3 DNA: TGTGCCAGCTTACGCTTGAATACTGAAGCTTTCTTT. This sequence encodes CASLRLNTEAFF. The chain combines TRBV12-3 or TRBV12-4 with TRBJ1-1; D not resolved. This CDR3 has 12 residues.

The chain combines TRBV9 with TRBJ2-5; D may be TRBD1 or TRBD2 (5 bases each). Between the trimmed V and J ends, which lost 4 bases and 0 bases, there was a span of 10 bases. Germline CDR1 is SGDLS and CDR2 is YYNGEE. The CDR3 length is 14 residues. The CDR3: CASSPGAYQETQYF. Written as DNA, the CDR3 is TGTGCCAGCAGCCCCGGGGCATACCAAGAGACCCAGTACTTC.

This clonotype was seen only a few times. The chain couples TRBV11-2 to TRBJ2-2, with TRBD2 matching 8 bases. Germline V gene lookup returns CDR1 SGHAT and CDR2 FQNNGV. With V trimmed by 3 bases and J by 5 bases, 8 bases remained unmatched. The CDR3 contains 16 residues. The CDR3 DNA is TGTGCCAGCAGCTTTTGGAGGAGCGGGAGTACCGGGGAGCTGTTTTTT. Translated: CASSFWRSGSTGELFF.

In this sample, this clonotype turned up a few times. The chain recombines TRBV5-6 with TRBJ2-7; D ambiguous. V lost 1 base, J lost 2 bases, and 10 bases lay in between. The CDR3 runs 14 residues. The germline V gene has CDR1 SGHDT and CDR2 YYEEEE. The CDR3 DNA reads TGTGCCAGCAGCTTGTGGGCAGGAACCTACGAGCAGTACTTC. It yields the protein CASSLWAGTYEQYF.

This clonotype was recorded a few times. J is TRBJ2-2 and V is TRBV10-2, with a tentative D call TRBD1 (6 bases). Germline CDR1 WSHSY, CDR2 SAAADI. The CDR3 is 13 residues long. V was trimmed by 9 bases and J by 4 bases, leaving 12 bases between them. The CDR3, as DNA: TGCGCCAGTAGACAGGTCGTCACCGGGGAGCTGTTTTTT. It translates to CASRQVVTGELFF.

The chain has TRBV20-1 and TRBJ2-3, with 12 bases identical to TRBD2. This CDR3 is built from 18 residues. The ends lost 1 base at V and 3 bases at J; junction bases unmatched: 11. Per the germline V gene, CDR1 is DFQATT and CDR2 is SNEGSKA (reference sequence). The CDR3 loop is CSARARLWTSGVTDTQYF. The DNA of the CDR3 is TGCAGTGCTAGAGCCCGACTCTGGACTAGCGGGGTGACAGATACGCAGTATTTT.

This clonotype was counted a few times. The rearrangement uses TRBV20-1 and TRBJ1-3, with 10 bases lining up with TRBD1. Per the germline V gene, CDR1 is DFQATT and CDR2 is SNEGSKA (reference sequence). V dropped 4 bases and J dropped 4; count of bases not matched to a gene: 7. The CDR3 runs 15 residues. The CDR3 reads CSATRQGAFGNTIYF. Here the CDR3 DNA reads TGCAGTGCTACCAGACAGGGGGCCTTCGGAAACACCATATATTTT.

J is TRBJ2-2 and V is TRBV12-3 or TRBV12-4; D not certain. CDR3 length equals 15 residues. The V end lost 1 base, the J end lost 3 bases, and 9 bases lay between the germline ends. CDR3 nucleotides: TGTGCCAGCAGTTTAGGTGTGGGATACACCGGGGAGCTGTTTTTT. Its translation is CASSLGVGYTGELFF.

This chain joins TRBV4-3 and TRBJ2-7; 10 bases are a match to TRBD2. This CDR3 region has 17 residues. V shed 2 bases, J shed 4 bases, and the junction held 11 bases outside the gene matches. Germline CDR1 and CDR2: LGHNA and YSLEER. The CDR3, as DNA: TGCGCCAGCAGCCAAAAGGCTGCCCTAGCGGGGGAATACGAGCAGTACTTC. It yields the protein CASSQKAALAGEYEQYF.

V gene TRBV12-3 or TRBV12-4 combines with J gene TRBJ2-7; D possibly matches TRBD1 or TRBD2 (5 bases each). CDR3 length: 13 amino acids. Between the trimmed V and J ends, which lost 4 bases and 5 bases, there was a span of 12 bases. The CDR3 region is CASSSGAVHEQYF. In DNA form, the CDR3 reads TGTGCCAGCAGTTCCGGGGCCGTCCACGAGCAGTACTTC.

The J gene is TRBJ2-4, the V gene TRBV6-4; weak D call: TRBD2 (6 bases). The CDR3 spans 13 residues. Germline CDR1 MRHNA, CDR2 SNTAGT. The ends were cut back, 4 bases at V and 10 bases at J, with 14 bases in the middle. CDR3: CASSAERGGIQYF. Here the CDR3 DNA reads TGTGCCAGCAGTGCTGAGAGGGGAGGAATTCAGTACTTC.

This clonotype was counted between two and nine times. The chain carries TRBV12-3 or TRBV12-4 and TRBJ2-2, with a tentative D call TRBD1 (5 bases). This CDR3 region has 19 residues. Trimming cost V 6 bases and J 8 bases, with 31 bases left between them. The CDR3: CASSPKIPGMSLFPGELFF. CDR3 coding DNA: TGTGCCAGCAGCCCTAAAATACCAGGGATGAGCCTTTTCCCGGGGGAGCTGTTTTTT.

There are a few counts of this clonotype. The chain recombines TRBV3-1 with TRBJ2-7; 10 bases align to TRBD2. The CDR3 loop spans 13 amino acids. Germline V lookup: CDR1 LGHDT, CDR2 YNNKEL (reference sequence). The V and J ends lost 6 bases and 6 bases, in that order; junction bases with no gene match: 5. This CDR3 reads CASRLLAGGEQYF. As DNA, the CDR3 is TGTGCCAGCAGACTTTTAGCGGGAGGCGAGCAGTACTTC.

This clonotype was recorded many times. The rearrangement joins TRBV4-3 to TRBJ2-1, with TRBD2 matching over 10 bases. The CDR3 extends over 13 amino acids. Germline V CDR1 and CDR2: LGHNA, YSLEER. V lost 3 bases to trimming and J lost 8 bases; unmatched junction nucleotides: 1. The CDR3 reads CASSQLAGDEQFF. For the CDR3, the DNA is TGCGCCAGCAGCCAGCTAGCGGGAGATGAGCAGTTCTTC.

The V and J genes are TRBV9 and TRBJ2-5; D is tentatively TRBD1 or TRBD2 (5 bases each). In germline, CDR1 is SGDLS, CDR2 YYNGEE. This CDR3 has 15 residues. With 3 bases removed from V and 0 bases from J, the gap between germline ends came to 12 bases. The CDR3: CASSGQRGDQETQYF. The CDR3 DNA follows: TGTGCCAGCAGCGGACAGCGAGGGGACCAAGAGACCCAGTACTTC.

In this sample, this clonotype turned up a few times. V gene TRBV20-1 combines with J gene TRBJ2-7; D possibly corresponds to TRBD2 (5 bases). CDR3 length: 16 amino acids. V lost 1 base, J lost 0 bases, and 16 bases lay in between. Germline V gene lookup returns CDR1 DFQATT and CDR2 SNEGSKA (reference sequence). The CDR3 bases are TGCAGTGCTAGAGGCTTCCGGACGGGGAGCTCCTACGAGCAGTACTTC. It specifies CSARGFRTGSSYEQYF.

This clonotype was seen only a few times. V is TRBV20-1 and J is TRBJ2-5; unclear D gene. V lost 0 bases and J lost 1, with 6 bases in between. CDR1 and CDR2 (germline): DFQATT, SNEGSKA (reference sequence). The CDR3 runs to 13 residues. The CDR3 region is CSARDPVQETQYF. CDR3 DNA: TGCAGTGCTAGAGATCCGGTCCAAGAGACCCAGTACTTC.

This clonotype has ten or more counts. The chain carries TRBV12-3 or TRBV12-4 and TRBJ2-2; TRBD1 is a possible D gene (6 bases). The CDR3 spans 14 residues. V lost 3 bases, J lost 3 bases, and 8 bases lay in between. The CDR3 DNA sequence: TGTGCCAGCAGTTTCAGGACAGACACCGGGGAGCTGTTTTTT. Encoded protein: CASSFRTDTGELFF.

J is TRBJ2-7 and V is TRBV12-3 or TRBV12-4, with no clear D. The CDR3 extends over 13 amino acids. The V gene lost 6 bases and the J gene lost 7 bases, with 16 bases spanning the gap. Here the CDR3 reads CASSRARNGEQYF. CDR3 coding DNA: TGTGCCAGCAGCCGAGCTAGGAATGGGGAGCAGTACTTC.

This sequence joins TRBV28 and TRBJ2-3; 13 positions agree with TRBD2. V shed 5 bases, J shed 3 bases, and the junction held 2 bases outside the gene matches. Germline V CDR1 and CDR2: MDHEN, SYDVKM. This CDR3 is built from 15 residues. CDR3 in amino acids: CASSKTSGGTDTQYF. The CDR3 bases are TGTGCCAGCAGTAAGACTAGCGGGGGGACAGATACGCAGTATTTT.